The 24 T cell receptor beta chains given below trace back to one sample, sequenced in a study of OX40 agonist ivuxolimab in advanced cancers. Method: immunoSEQ multiplex PCR; TCRdb's copy keeps in-frame clones and lacks some. Of tens of thousands of clones in the sample, about 90% were seen once. The sequences come from CD4+ or CD8+ T cells sorted from blood, collected in a trial of the OX40 agonist ivuxolimab. The receptor source for this set is an adult with an advanced solid tumor such as melanoma, head and neck, liver or kidney cancer.

The chain employs TRBV5-4 and TRBJ2-1; D gene uncertain. This CDR3 region has 16 residues. The V end lost 6 bases, the J end lost 6 bases, and 22 bases lay between the germline ends. Germline assignment: CDR1 SGHNT and CDR2 YYREEE (reference sequence). The CDR3 loop reads CASTYSGRSNSNEQFF. CDR3 bases: TGTGCCAGCACCTATTCCGGCCGTAGCAATTCCAATGAGCAGTTCTTC.

The J gene is TRBJ1-6, the V gene TRBV30, with 7 bases identical to TRBD1. Trimming cost V 2 bases and J 7 bases; bases outside gene matches: 8. This CDR3 is built from 15 residues. Germline V lookup: CDR1 GTSNPN, CDR2 SVGIG (reference sequence). CDR3: CAWSPRRGQNSPLHF. In nucleotides, the CDR3 is TGTGCCTGGAGTCCCCGGCGGGGACAGAATTCACCCCTCCACTTT.

The J gene is TRBJ2-5, the V gene TRBV18, with 7 bases aligning to TRBD2. Germline CDR1 KGHSH, CDR2 LQKENI. With 2 bases clipped from V and 1 base from J, the junction kept 4 bases outside the gene matches. This CDR3 spans 15 amino acids. The CDR3 here is CASSPNLAAQETQYF. Written as DNA, the CDR3 is TGTGCCAGCTCACCAAACCTAGCGGCCCAAGAGACCCAGTACTTC. Full variable domain (outside the CDR3, taken from reference TRBV18 and TRBJ2-5): NAGVMQNPRHLVRRRGQEARLRCSPMKGHSHVYWYRQLPEEGLKFMVYLQKENIIDESGMPKERFSAEFPKEGPSILRIQQVVRGDSAAYFCASSPNLAAQETQYFGPGTRLLVL.

The rearrangement joins TRBV19 to TRBJ2-5; D may be TRBD2 (5 bases). V dropped 4 bases and J dropped 4 bases, with 19 bases sitting between them. Germline CDR1 and CDR2: LNHDA and SQIVND (reference sequence). This CDR3 has 16 amino acids. The CDR3 nucleotides are TGTGCCAGTAGTAAGAGCGGAGATCTCTCCAGAGAGACCCAGTACTTC. Encoded protein: CASSKSGDLSRETQYF.

The V call is TRBV11-3, the J call TRBJ1-4; D remains ambiguous. Germline values: CDR1 SGHNT, CDR2 YENEEA. This CDR3 contains 16 residues. Trimming pared 0 bases from V and 8 bases from J, leaving 16 bases between. The DNA of the CDR3 is TGTGCCAGCAGCTTAGAGCCCTTCGGGGAGGCCGAAAAACTGTTTTTT. Protein sequence: CASSLEPFGEAEKLFF. The variable domain in full, with the rest retrieved from reference TRBV11-3 and TRBJ1-4, is EAGVVQSPRYKIIEKKQPVAFWCNPISGHNTLYWYLQNLGQGPELLIRYENEEAVDDSQLPKDRFSAERLKGVDSTLKIQPAELGDSAVYLCASSLEPFGEAEKLFFGSGTQLSVL.

The V and J genes are TRBV28 and TRBJ2-7, with D perhaps TRBD2 (6 bases). CDR3 length equals 16 residues. The V gene's germline CDR1 is MDHEN and CDR2 SYDVKM. The V end was cut by 8 bases, the J end by 6 bases, with 26 bases between. CDR3: CASSWGSGGARGEQYF. The CDR3 region has the DNA TGTGCCAGCTCTTGGGGTTCGGGCGGGGCTCGGGGCGAGCAGTACTTC.

The chain combines TRBV6-5 with TRBJ2-5, with TRBD1 matching over 8 bases. The CDR3 spans 12 residues. Germline V lookup: CDR1 MNHEY, CDR2 SVGAGI. The V and J ends lost 5 bases and 4 bases, in that order; junction bases with no gene match: 0. The CDR3 here is CASSTGGETQYF. The CDR3 bases are TGTGCCAGCAGTACAGGGGGAGAGACCCAGTACTTC.

V usage is TRBV5-4 and J usage is TRBJ1-4; D gene uncertain. The V and J ends lost 0 bases and 3 bases respectively, with 3 bases between them. The germline V gene has CDR1 SGHNT and CDR2 YYREEE (reference sequence). This CDR3 is built from 13 residues. In DNA, the CDR3 is TGTGCCAGCAGCTTGGCCGCTAATGAAAAACTGTTTTTT. Its translation is CASSLAANEKLFF.

This sequence joins TRBV7-6 and TRBJ2-1; a possible D gene is TRBD2 (7 bases). Trimming removed 5 bases at V and 5 bases at J, with 16 bases between. There are 15 residues in the CDR3. Germline V lookup: CDR1 SGHVS, CDR2 FNYEAQ. CDR3 in amino acids: CASSPGAGRDNEQFF. The CDR3 DNA reads as TGTGCCAGCAGCCCGGGGGCAGGGAGGGACAATGAGCAGTTCTTC.

This clone was observed a single time. The rearrangement joins TRBV7-8 to TRBJ2-3; TRBD2 matches at 11 bases. The CDR3 spans 16 residues. The trim removed 4 bases at V and 2 bases at J, leaving 5 bases unmatched. Germline-derived CDR1 and CDR2 are SGHVS and FQNEAQ. The CDR3 loop is CASSSLLAGDTDTQYF. CDR3 sequence (DNA): TGTGCCAGCAGCTCCCTACTAGCGGGGGACACAGATACGCAGTATTTT.

The chain recombines TRBV28 with TRBJ1-1; D ambiguous. In germline, CDR1 is MDHEN, CDR2 SYDVKM. V dropped 5 bases and J dropped 4 bases, with 14 bases sitting between them. The CDR3 is 14 residues long. Here the CDR3 DNA reads TGTGCCAGCAGTCTCCTCCAGGTGGCCACTGAAGCTTTCTTT. It specifies CASSLLQVATEAFF.

The CDR3 loop reads CASSRIADEQFF. The CDR3 DNA is TGTGCCAGTAGCCGAATCGCCGATGAGCAGTTCTTC. The chain has TRBV6-1 and TRBJ2-1; D remains ambiguous. V shed 9 bases and J shed 8 bases, with 14 bases lying between them. The germline gives CDR1 MNHNS, CDR2 SASEGT. CDR3 length equals 12 residues.

The chain recombines TRBV5-6 with TRBJ2-3, with 10 bases matching TRBD1. The germline gives CDR1 SGHDT, CDR2 YYEEEE. V trimming: 4 bases; J trimming: 4 bases; junction bases outside the gene matches: 3. The CDR3 has 14 residues. Here the CDR3 reads CASSATGGADTQYF. The CDR3, as DNA: TGTGCCAGCAGCGCGACAGGGGGCGCAGATACGCAGTATTTT.

The CDR3 here is CASSRTRTSGMYEQYF. CDR3 coding DNA: TGCGCCAGCAGCCGCACCCGGACTAGCGGGATGTACGAGCAGTACTTC. The V gene is TRBV5-1, the J gene TRBJ2-7; 12 bases fit TRBD2. V was clipped by 4 bases and J by 4 bases; unmatched bases: 9. CDR1 SGHRS and CDR2 YFSETQ come from the germline V gene. The CDR3 length is 16 residues.

The chain is built from TRBV5-1 and TRBJ2-7; 10 nucleotides match TRBD1. This CDR3 has 15 residues. Germline V gene lookup returns CDR1 SGHRS and CDR2 YFSETQ. The trim removed 4 bases at V and 4 bases at J, leaving 8 bases unmatched. The CDR3 DNA sequence: TGCGCCAGCAGCCCGTCCGGGACAGGGGAATACGAGCAGTACTTC. It translates to CASSPSGTGEYEQYF.

The chain couples TRBV13 to TRBJ2-3; 15 nucleotides agree with TRBD2. CDR1 is PRHDT, CDR2 FYEKMQ, per germline (reference sequence). After removal of 1 base from V and 2 bases from J, the junction contained 4 bases not matched to a gene. CDR3 size: 18 residues. The CDR3 DNA is TGTGCCAGCAGCTTAGCTGGGACTAGCGGGAGGACCACAGATACGCAGTATTTT. Protein sequence: CASSLAGTSGRTTDTQYF.

This clone occurred a few times. This chain uses TRBV7-6 with TRBJ2-5, with 7 bases lining up with TRBD1. From germline, CDR1 is SGHVS and CDR2 FNYEAQ. The CDR3 is 18 residues long. The ends lost 1 base at V and 1 base at J; junction bases unmatched: 12. This CDR3 reads CASSLGLYGSGGQETQYF. CDR3 sequence (DNA): TGTGCCAGCAGCTTAGGGTTATATGGGTCAGGGGGCCAAGAGACCCAGTACTTC.

V and J are TRBV28 and TRBJ1-4, with TRBD1 matching 10 bases. V trimming: 6 bases; J trimming: 7 bases; junction bases outside the gene matches: 2. This CDR3 contains 13 residues. Germline-derived CDR1 and CDR2 are MDHEN and SYDVKM. The CDR3 loop is CASRTGGFEKLFF. Written as DNA, the CDR3 is TGTGCCAGCAGGACAGGGGGCTTTGAAAAACTGTTTTTT.

V and J are TRBV11-2 and TRBJ2-5, with D perhaps matching TRBD2 (6 bases). Trimming removed 5 bases at V and 3 bases at J, with 10 bases between. Germline V lookup: CDR1 SGHAT, CDR2 FQNNGV. The CDR3 has 13 amino acids. CDR3 in amino acids: CASSAGTEETQYF. The CDR3, as DNA: TGTGCCAGCAGCGCGGGAACCGAAGAGACCCAGTACTTC. The full variable domain, in which reference TRBV11-2 and TRBJ2-5 provide the parts outside the CDR3, is EAGVAQSPRYKIIEKRQSVAFWCNPISGHATLYWYQQILGQGPKLLIQFQNNGVVDDSQLPKDRFSAERLKGVDSTLKIQPAKLEDSAVYLCASSAGTEETQYFGPGTRLLVL.

This chain links TRBV2 with TRBJ1-5; TRBD1 is a possible D gene (5 bases). The V gene lost 7 bases and the J gene lost 1 base, with 17 bases spanning the gap. The CDR3 is 16 residues long. Germline V lookup: CDR1 SNHLY, CDR2 FYNNEI. CDR3 in DNA: TGTGCCAGCACCCCCTGGACTGGGGGAAGCAATCAGCCCCAGCATTTT. Protein sequence: CASTPWTGGSNQPQHF. The entire variable domain, with the rest obtained from reference TRBV2 and TRBJ1-5, is as follows: EPEVTQTPSHQVTQMGQEVILRCVPISNHLYFYWYRQILGQKVEFLVSFYNNEISEKSEIFDDQFSVERPDGSNFTLKIRSTKLEDSAMYFCASTPWTGGSNQPQHFGDGTRLSIL.

The rearrangement joins TRBV5-4 to TRBJ1-1, with no clear D. This CDR3 is built from 14 residues. Germline V gives CDR1 SGHNT, CDR2 YYREEE (reference sequence). Trimming left V 4 bases short and J 4 bases short, with 14 bases between. CDR3 coding DNA: TGTGCCAGCAGCCCTGCCTGGGCCCCCACTGAAGCTTTCTTT. It translates to CASSPAWAPTEAFF.

The V and J genes are TRBV5-4 and TRBJ2-3, with 10 bases that match TRBD2. Losses at the gene ends were 6 bases for V and 1 base for J; bases not matched to a gene: 14. Germline V lookup: CDR1 SGHNT, CDR2 YYREEE (reference sequence). The CDR3 has 18 amino acids. Here the CDR3 DNA reads TGTGCCAGCATCCCCGTCAGGCCCGGGACTAGCGGCACAGATACGCAGTATTTT. Translating it yields CASIPVRPGTSGTDTQYF. Full variable domain (remainder filled in from reference TRBV5-4 and TRBJ2-3): ETGVTQSPTHLIKTRGQQVTLRCSSQSGHNTVSWYQQALGQGPQFIFQYYREEENGRGNFPPRFSGLQFPNYSSELNVNALELDDSALYLCASIPVRPGTSGTDTQYFGPGTRLTVL.

The chain's CDR3 is CASSFRLDAETQYF. DNA for the CDR3: TGTGCCAGCAGCTTTAGACTAGACGCAGAGACCCAGTACTTC. The V and J genes are TRBV5-4 and TRBJ2-5, with D perhaps TRBD2 (6 bases). CDR3 length equals 14 residues. Trimming shortened V by 2 bases and J by 4 bases, and 12 bases separated the two germline ends. CDR1 is SGHNT and CDR2 is YYREEE in the germline V gene (reference sequence).

V and J are TRBV19 and TRBJ1-5, with D tentatively TRBD1 (5 bases). Trimming pared 5 bases from V and 0 bases from J, leaving 11 bases between. The length of the CDR3 is 15 residues. Germline V gene lookup returns CDR1 LNHDA and CDR2 SQIVND (reference sequence). The CDR3 region is CASSRGLSSNQPQHF. As DNA, the CDR3 is TGTGCCAGTAGTCGGGGACTGTCTAGCAATCAGCCCCAGCATTTT.